Each of the 20 T cell receptor beta chains below was sequenced from the same sample in a study of neoadjuvant nivolumab and ipilimumab in lung cancer. Clones were sequenced by immunoSEQ multiplex PCR, and TCRdb holds only the in-frame ones, with some missing. The sample contains over 3,000 clones, 88% of which appear only once. Here the sequenced sample was tumor tissue, taken after neoadjuvant nivolumab, alone or with ipilimumab, at or shortly before surgery. The receptor source for this set is an adult with non-small cell lung cancer.

V is TRBV19 and J is TRBJ2-7; no definite D call. Germline assignment: CDR1 LNHDA and CDR2 SQIVND (reference sequence). V shed 4 bases and J shed 6 bases, with 16 bases lying between them. The CDR3 extends over 14 amino acids. The CDR3 loop is CASSTSPPTGEQYF. In DNA, the CDR3 is TGTGCCAGTAGTACATCACCGCCGACGGGCGAGCAGTACTTC. Filled out from reference TRBV19 and TRBJ2-7, the complete variable domain reads DGGITQSPKYLFRKEGQNVTLSCEQNLNHDAMYWYRQDPGQGLRLIYYSQIVNDFQKGDIAEGYSVSREKKESFPLTVTSAQKNPTAFYLCASSTSPPTGEQYFGPGTRLTVT.

The chain has TRBV5-6 and TRBJ2-7; no definite D call. The V end was cut by 2 bases, the J end by 1 base, with 10 bases between. The CDR3 sequence is 14 residues long. Germline V gives CDR1 SGHDT, CDR2 YYEEEE. The CDR3 sequence is CASSFRSRSYEQYF. The CDR3 DNA sequence: TGTGCCAGCAGCTTCAGGTCTCGGTCCTACGAGCAGTACTTC.

The chain has TRBV27 and TRBJ2-1, with TRBD2 identical over 7 bases. This CDR3 comprises 14 residues. V gave up 2 bases and J gave up 4 bases; unmatched junction bases: 2. Germline CDR1 is MNHEY and CDR2 is SMNVEV (reference sequence). CDR3 sequence reads: CASSLGLEYNEQFF. The CDR3 region has the DNA TGTGCCAGCAGTTTAGGACTAGAGTACAATGAGCAGTTCTTC.

The chain has TRBV7-9 and TRBJ1-3; D possibly corresponds to TRBD1 (5 bases). The CDR3 has 14 amino acids. V was cut by 5 bases and J by 8 bases, with 16 bases left in between. Germline-derived CDR1 and CDR2 are SEHNR and FQNEAQ (reference sequence). The CDR3 is CASSPVSGRDTIYF. For the CDR3, the DNA is TGTGCCAGCAGCCCCGTGTCGGGGCGAGACACCATATATTTT.

The chain recombines TRBV7-8 with TRBJ1-5; D is unclear. The CDR3 contains 13 residues. Germline V gene data show CDR1 as SGHVS and CDR2 as FQNEAQ. Trimming left V 5 bases short and J 3 bases short, with 8 bases between. Here the CDR3 reads CASSHRNNQPQHF. The CDR3 bases are TGTGCCAGCAGCCACCGAAACAATCAGCCCCAGCATTTT.

The chain employs TRBV7-2 and TRBJ2-2; D unclear. V shed 5 bases and J shed 7 bases, with 11 bases lying between them. The CDR3 contains 13 residues. Germline-derived CDR1 and CDR2 are SGHTA and FQGNSA. For the CDR3, the DNA is TGTGCCAGCAGCCCCGTGAATAGCGGGGAGCTGTTTTTT. This codes for CASSPVNSGELFF.

This clone has only one observation. This rearrangement joins TRBV6-5 to TRBJ1-5; TRBD1 matches at 7 bases. Losses at the gene ends were 2 bases for V and 7 bases for J; bases not matched to a gene: 5. CDR3 length equals 14 residues. The germline V gene encodes CDR1 MNHEY and CDR2 SVGAGI. Here the CDR3 DNA reads TGTGCCAGCAGTTACAGACAGGGTGGCCAGCCCCAGCATTTT. Its translation: CASSYRQGGQPQHF.

The chain recombines TRBV14 with TRBJ1-2, with D uncertain. The CDR3 contains 13 residues. V lost 3 bases, J lost 4 bases, and 9 bases lay in between. Per the germline V gene, CDR1 is SGHDN and CDR2 is FVKESK. As DNA, the CDR3 is TGTGCCAGCAGCCAGGTCGAAGGCTATGGCTACACCTTC. This translates into CASSQVEGYGYTF.

V and J are TRBV5-4 and TRBJ1-4; no reliable D call. The V and J ends lost 0 bases and 8 bases respectively, with 8 bases between them. The CDR3 is 13 residues long. The germline V gene has CDR1 SGHNT and CDR2 YYREEE (reference sequence). The CDR3 nucleotides read TGTGCCAGCAGCTTGGACGGTTACGAAAAACTGTTTTTT. Protein: CASSLDGYEKLFF.

This rearrangement joins TRBV6-5 to TRBJ1-5; 9 nucleotides agree with TRBD1. CDR3 length: 15 amino acids. Germline V lookup: CDR1 MNHEY, CDR2 SVGAGI. V was clipped by 5 bases and J by 6 bases; unmatched bases: 8. CDR3 region: CASSRTGTGTQPQHF. CDR3 nucleotide sequence: TGTGCCAGCAGTAGGACCGGGACAGGGACTCAGCCCCAGCATTTT.

This clone has a single count. The chain carries TRBV14 and TRBJ1-1, with D unresolved. The length of the CDR3 is 13 residues. The V end was cut by 4 bases, the J end by 6 bases, with 12 bases between. Per the germline V gene, CDR1 is SGHDN and CDR2 is FVKESK. The CDR3 spells CASSLGPGAEAFF. The CDR3 coding sequence is TGTGCCAGCAGCCTCGGTCCCGGGGCTGAAGCTTTCTTT.

This clone was seen a handful of times. The chain joins TRBV12-5 to TRBJ2-3; D is ambiguous. The CDR3 extends over 14 amino acids. CDR1 and CDR2 from the germline V gene are LGHNT and FRNRAP. Trimming cost V 9 bases and J 3 bases, with 16 bases left between them. This CDR3 reads CASSNTARTDTQYF. DNA for the CDR3: TGTGCTAGCAGTAATACAGCTCGGACAGATACGCAGTATTTT.

CDR3 sequence reads: CASSPQLASGELFF. The CDR3 DNA reads TGTGCCAGCAGCCCGCAACTAGCTTCCGGGGAGCTGTTTTTT. The chain joins TRBV7-2 to TRBJ2-2; a weak D match, TRBD2 (6 bases). The CDR3 is 14 residues long. With 5 bases removed from V and 6 bases from J, the gap between germline ends came to 13 bases. Germline-derived CDR1 and CDR2 are SGHTA and FQGNSA.

This chain links TRBV5-1 with TRBJ1-1; D unclear. The V end was cut by 0 bases, the J end by 6 bases, with 6 bases between. The germline V gene encodes CDR1 SGHRS and CDR2 YFSETQ. This CDR3 comprises 12 residues. The CDR3 sequence: CASSLVPPEAFF. The CDR3 coding sequence is TGCGCCAGCAGCTTGGTACCGCCTGAAGCTTTCTTT. Complete variable domain (other parts from reference TRBV5-1 and TRBJ1-1): KAGVTQTPRYLIKTRGQQVTLSCSPISGHRSVSWYQQTPGQGLQFLFEYFSETQRNKGNFPGRFSGRQFSNSRSEMNVSTLELGDSALYLCASSLVPPEAFFGQGTRLTVV.

The V call is TRBV30, the J call TRBJ2-7; no reliable D call. The length of the CDR3 is 13 residues. From germline, CDR1 is GTSNPN and CDR2 SVGIG (reference sequence). The V end lost 4 bases, the J end lost 3 bases, and 13 bases lay between the germline ends. The CDR3 loop reads CAWTLDVNYEQYF. The CDR3 DNA sequence: TGTGCCTGGACTCTCGATGTCAACTACGAGCAGTACTTC.

The gene calls are TRBV7-2 and TRBJ2-7; 12 nucleotides align to TRBD2. CDR1 is SGHTA and CDR2 is FQGNSA in the germline V gene. The CDR3 spans 14 residues. After removal of 5 bases from V and 7 bases from J, the junction contained 6 bases not matched to a gene. The CDR3 region is CASSLHGLAGEQYF. The CDR3 nucleotides read TGTGCCAGCAGCCTCCACGGACTAGCGGGGGAGCAGTACTTC.

The chain has TRBV6-1 and TRBJ1-1; D is uncertain. Germline CDR1 MNHNS, CDR2 SASEGT. The CDR3 has 11 amino acids. V lost 5 bases and J lost 6, with 7 bases in between. This CDR3 reads CASSPTAEAFF. CDR3 bases: TGTGCCAGCAGTCCTACCGCTGAAGCTTTCTTT.

This clone was found a few times. The chain links TRBV5-1 to TRBJ1-6; TRBD1 aligns across 7 bases. The trim removed 4 bases at V and 10 bases at J, leaving 8 bases unmatched. Per germline, CDR1 SGHRS and CDR2 YFSETQ. The CDR3 sequence is 14 residues long. CDR3 sequence: CASSPRQGDSPLHF. The CDR3, as DNA: TGCGCCAGCAGCCCGCGACAGGGAGACTCACCCCTCCACTTT.

The chain uses TRBV30 and TRBJ1-2, with TRBD1 as a possible D gene (6 bases). Deletions cut 2 bases from V and 6 bases from J, with 19 bases between. The CDR3 is 15 residues long. Germline loops: CDR1 GTSNPN, CDR2 SVGIG (reference sequence). The CDR3 is CAWSPDSIGRNGYTF. As DNA, the CDR3 is TGTGCCTGGAGTCCGGACAGTATAGGGAGGAATGGCTACACCTTC. The full variable domain, with the rest looked up from reference TRBV30 and TRBJ1-2, is SQTIHQWPATLVQPVGSPLSLECTVEGTSNPNLYWYRQAAGRGLQLLFYSVGIGQISSEVPQNLSASRPQDRQFILSSKKLLLSDSGFYLCAWSPDSIGRNGYTFGSGTRLTVV.

CDR3 sequence (DNA): TGTGCCAGCAGCTCCTTGTGGACCCAGTACTTC. Translating gives CASSSLWTQYF. The chain has TRBV14 and TRBJ2-5; no clear D. The CDR3 covers 11 residues. Germline loops: CDR1 SGHDN, CDR2 FVKESK. Trimming pared 5 bases from V and 7 bases from J, leaving 8 bases between.